This T cell receptor (beta chain) comes out of a study of response to subunit inactivated influenza vaccine. TCRdb analysed the RT-PCR reads with MiXCR anew, one entry per CDR3 protein. The sample has roughly 780,000 distinct CDR3 sequences, around a sixth seen once. CDR1 is MNHEY, CDR2 SVGAGI, per germline. CDR3 length equals 19 residues. Trimming cost V 3 bases and J 13 bases, with 31 bases left between them. Source: PBMCs from blood, taken 5 days after vaccination. The genes are TRBV6-5 and TRBJ1-6, with a tentative D call TRBD1 (6 bases). The sequence came from a man between 50 and 59 years old who received an inactivated influenza vaccine. The CDR3 region has the DNA TGTGCCAGCAGTTATTTAGGGACCCCAGGGACACGAAACAGTTCTCCCCTCCACTTT. It encodes CASSYLGTPGTRNSSPLHF.